The clone carrying this T cell receptor beta chain has only a few counts. Its target is not known. Per the study methods: The detection floor for productive clonotype frequency was 2.59 x 10-5. Assay: immunoSEQ multiplex PCR; the TCRdb copy retains only in-frame clones and omits some. D and trimming were read from the DNA, whereas the V and J calls and clone size are those reported in that table. The sample contains tens of thousands of clones, more than 75% of which appear only once. The sample belongs to a study of STAT5B mutations in CD4+ large granular lymphocyte leukemia. General study points: Patient CD4-sorted repertoires looked more clonal than healthy CD4+ repertoires, even without putative leukemic clones.

Material: CD4+ T cells from blood buffy coats. This sequence originates from a human donor in good health.

The CDR3: CASSEGTSGHNEQFF. The CDR3 nucleotides are TGCGCCAGCAGCGAAGGGACTAGCGGACACAATGAGCAGTTCTTC. The gene calls are TRBV5-1 and TRBJ2-1; TRBD2 agrees at 11 bases. The germline gives CDR1 SGHRS, CDR2 YFSETQ. V was clipped by 4 bases and J by 5 bases; unmatched bases: 5. The CDR3 totals 15 residues.